The 5 T cell receptor beta chains reported below all come from one sample, sequenced in a study of blood T cell repertoires in COVID-19. The table came from immunoSEQ multiplex PCR; TCRdb's copy has only in-frame clones and leaves some out. The table includes approximately 500,000 clones, around 90% detected once. The sample comprised peripheral blood. The receptors originated from a woman aged 45-60 years with COVID-19, enrolled during active disease.

The chain combines TRBV12-3 or TRBV12-4 with TRBJ1-6; D gene unclear. The germline V and J ends were trimmed by 0 bases and 11 bases, with 8 bases remaining between them. The CDR3 consists of 13 residues. CDR3 bases: TGTGCCAGCAGTTTAGCCGCAGGTACACCCCTCCACTTT. Translated: CASSLAAGTPLHF.

V and J are TRBV12-2 and TRBJ1-4. TRBV12-2 corresponds to a pseudogene. The CDR3 runs 15 residues. The CDR3 bases are TGTGCAAGTCGCTCTCCCCTGCGCCTACATGAAAAACTGTTTTTT. The encoded protein is CASRSPLRLHEKLFF.

V usage is TRBV5-1 and J usage is TRBJ1-6; TRBD1 aligns across 7 bases. Germline loops: CDR1 SGHRS, CDR2 YFSETQ. The CDR3 totals 16 residues. Trimming took 0 bases from V and 6 from J; bases not matched to a gene: 6. CDR3 loop: CASSLVGTDSNSPLHF. The CDR3 DNA reads as TGCGCCAGCAGCTTGGTGGGGACAGATTCTAATTCACCCCTCCACTTT.

The gene calls are TRBV19 and TRBJ2-3; 7 bases align to TRBD1. With 4 bases clipped from V and 4 bases from J, the junction kept 17 bases outside the gene matches. CDR1 LNHDA and CDR2 SQIVND come from the germline V gene (reference sequence). This CDR3 is built from 18 residues. The CDR3 DNA sequence: TGTGCCAGTAGTACCCTCGGGGCAGGGGGATTCTCCCCAGATACGCAGTATTTT. Protein product: CASSTLGAGGFSPDTQYF.

The rearrangement uses TRBV3-1 (or the pseudogene TRBV3-2) and TRBJ2-2; 12 bases line up with TRBD2. The CDR3 has 19 amino acids. Germline values: CDR1 LGHDT, CDR2 YNNKEL (reference sequence). V trimming: 4 bases; J trimming: 0 bases; junction bases outside the gene matches: 9. CDR3 sequence reads: CASSRLAGAFLSNTGELFF. DNA of the CDR3: TGTGCCAGCAGCCGACTAGCGGGGGCCTTCCTTTCGAACACCGGGGAGCTGTTTTTT.